These 16 T cell receptor beta chains originate from one sample sequenced in a study of T cells after yellow fever vaccination. In TCRdb, the 5' RACE reads were re-called with MiXCR into one record per CDR3 protein. Of about 130,000 distinct CDR3 sequences in the sample, about 8.8% were seen once. The sample here was CD8+ T cells sorted from PBMCs, taken on the day of the yellow fever booster vaccination. These receptors all stem from a man younger than 30 who received the YFV17D yellow fever vaccine.

This clonotype has at least ten counts. The chain joins TRBV4-2 to TRBJ1-1, with unresolved D. Germline V gene sequence: CDR1 LGHNA, CDR2 YNFKEQ. V was clipped by 0 bases and J by 4 bases, with 6 bases between them. The length of the CDR3 is 13 residues. The CDR3 region is CASSQDGGTEAFF. CDR3 DNA: TGTGCCAGCAGCCAAGATGGTGGCACTGAAGCTTTCTTT.

In its sample, this clonotype was seen a few times. The CDR3 DNA reads as TGTGCCAGCAGCAGGGAGCGCGGGGCGAAGCACTATGGCTACACCTTC. This sequence encodes CASSRERGAKHYGYTF. V usage is TRBV9 and J usage is TRBJ1-2, with a weak D call TRBD1 (5 bases). The ends were cut back, 4 bases at V and 3 bases at J, with 19 bases in the middle. There are 16 residues in the CDR3. Germline V gene data show CDR1 as SGDLS and CDR2 as YYNGEE. Using reference TRBV9 and TRBJ1-2 for the parts outside the CDR3, the full variable domain is DSGVTQTPKHLITATGQRVTLRCSPRSGDLSVYWYQQSLDQGLQFLIQYYNGEERAKGNILERFSAQQFPDLHSELNLSSLELGDSALYFCASSRERGAKHYGYTFGSGTRLTVV.

This clonotype was detected only a few times. The chain joins TRBV12-3 or TRBV12-4 to TRBJ2-1, with D unclear. This CDR3 contains 15 residues. Trimming removed 3 bases at V and 1 base at J, with 10 bases between. DNA of the CDR3: TGTGCCAGCAGTTTGACTGAGAGTTCCTACAATGAGCAGTTCTTC. Translation gives CASSLTESSYNEQFF.

The V gene is TRBV11-2, the J gene TRBJ2-7; D is possibly TRBD1 (6 bases). Germline lookup yields CDR1 SGHAT and CDR2 FQNNGV. Trimming removed 6 bases from V and 0 bases from J, with 18 bases in between. This CDR3 has 16 amino acids. This chain's CDR3 is CASSPDRDTYSYEQYF. In nucleotides, the CDR3 is TGTGCCAGCAGTCCCGACCGGGACACTTACTCCTACGAGCAGTACTTC.

This clonotype was counted ten times or more. The CDR3, as DNA: TGTGCCAGCAGCTCCCGACTAGCGGGGGGCAGAACTAGCTCCTACAATGAGCAGTTCTTC. This translates into CASSSRLAGGRTSSYNEQFF. This chain joins TRBV7-9 and TRBJ2-1; 13 nucleotides line up with TRBD2. This CDR3 has 20 residues. The J segment lost 0 bases and the V segment lost 4 bases, leaving 12 bases of the junction unmatched. Germline V gives CDR1 SEHNR, CDR2 FQNEAQ (reference sequence).

This clonotype came up many times. This chain connects TRBV12-3 or TRBV12-4 to TRBJ2-4; D is unresolved. The CDR3 has 15 residues. Deletions cut 5 bases from V and 0 bases from J, with 11 bases between. The CDR3 bases are TGTGCCAGCAGTCAAGTCGCGGAAGCCAAAAACATTCAGTACTTC. Its translation is CASSQVAEAKNIQYF.

The table lists this clonotype with a few counts. The V call is TRBV3-1, the J call TRBJ2-3, with 15 bases lining up with TRBD2. The V and J ends lost 0 bases and 2 bases, in that order; junction bases with no gene match: 6. Germline-derived CDR1 and CDR2 are LGHDT and YNNKEL (reference sequence). The CDR3 spans 19 residues. The CDR3 coding sequence is TGTGCCAGCAGCCAAGAGCCGGGACTAGCGGGGGGCCTCACAGATACGCAGTATTTT. Amino acid sequence: CASSQEPGLAGGLTDTQYF.

This clonotype was counted between two and nine times. The genes are TRBV27 and TRBJ2-5, with TRBD2 as a possible D gene (5 bases). Germline CDR1 reads MNHEY; CDR2 reads SMNVEV (reference sequence). This CDR3 is 17 amino acids long. V was trimmed by 5 bases and J by 1 base, leaving 20 bases between them. This CDR3 reads CASSVGVKEVGQETQYF. In DNA, the CDR3 is TGTGCCAGCAGTGTGGGAGTCAAGGAGGTAGGCCAAGAGACCCAGTACTTC.

This clonotype came up a few times. The chain links TRBV7-9 to TRBJ1-5; 10 bases map to TRBD1. The CDR3 consists of 20 residues. The germline gives CDR1 SEHNR, CDR2 FQNEAQ (reference sequence). Trimming removed 3 bases from V and 4 bases from J; junction bases left unmatched: 18. DNA of the CDR3: TGTGCCAGCAGCTTTATCTCTAGTGGGACAGGGGTGTTTCAGAATCAGCCCCAGCATTTT. This sequence encodes CASSFISSGTGVFQNQPQHF.

There are a few counts of this clonotype. The rearrangement links TRBV11-2 to TRBJ2-7; maybe TRBD1 (5 bases). The CDR3 extends over 12 amino acids. Trimming took off 5 bases at V and 6 bases at J, with 11 bases between the two ends. CDR1 SGHAT and CDR2 FQNNGV come from the germline V gene. CDR3 DNA: TGTGCCAGCAGCCCAGACAGAGTCGAGCAGTACTTC. Translating it yields CASSPDRVEQYF.

The chain carries TRBV11-2 and TRBJ2-5; 7 nucleotides agree with TRBD2. Unmatched junction bases numbered 7, after V lost 4 bases and J lost 2 bases. Germline V gene data show CDR1 as SGHAT and CDR2 as FQNNGV. This CDR3 region has 15 residues. Here the CDR3 reads CASSSFGGRQETQYF. DNA for the CDR3: TGTGCCAGCAGCTCCTTCGGGGGGAGGCAAGAGACCCAGTACTTC. Together with reference TRBV11-2 and TRBJ2-5, the CDR3 gives the full variable domain: EAGVAQSPRYKIIEKRQSVAFWCNPISGHATLYWYQQILGQGPKLLIQFQNNGVVDDSQLPKDRFSAERLKGVDSTLKIQPAKLEDSAVYLCASSSFGGRQETQYFGPGTRLLVL.

The rearrangement uses TRBV9 and TRBJ2-1; TRBD2 might be the D (7 bases). The CDR3 is 16 residues long. Germline lookup yields CDR1 SGDLS and CDR2 YYNGEE. The V end lost 3 bases, the J end lost 7 bases, and 20 bases lay between the germline ends. Here the CDR3 DNA reads TGTGCCAGCAGCGCCTCTGCGTGGGGGGGCGGAAATGAGCAGTTCTTC. Amino acid sequence: CASSASAWGGGNEQFF.

In this sample, this clonotype turned up a few times. This CDR3 is CASVSRGHYEQYF. Written as DNA, the CDR3 is TGTGCCAGCGTTAGCAGGGGGCACTACGAGCAGTACTTC. J is TRBJ2-7 and V is TRBV5-8; 8 bases line up with TRBD1. The CDR3 runs to 13 residues. Germline assignment: CDR1 SGHTS and CDR2 YDEGEE. V shed 7 bases, J shed 3 bases, and the junction held 6 bases outside the gene matches.

This clonotype was observed many times. This chain links TRBV6-2 or TRBV6-3 with TRBJ2-1; D might be TRBD1 (6 bases). Germline assignment: CDR1 MNHEY and CDR2 SVGEGT. Trimming removed 6 bases at V and 5 bases at J, with 11 bases between. This CDR3 has 13 residues. CDR3: CASSMDSNNEQFF. The CDR3 nucleotides read TGTGCCAGCAGCATGGACAGTAACAATGAGCAGTTCTTC.

This clonotype has at least ten counts. This sequence joins TRBV5-1 and TRBJ2-2; TRBD2 might be the D (5 bases). Trimming cost V 4 bases and J 0 bases, with 13 bases left between them. Germline V gives CDR1 SGHRS, CDR2 YFSETQ. This CDR3 is 16 amino acids long. DNA of the CDR3: TGCGCCAGCAGCCCCCGCGGGTCAGCGAACACCGGGGAGCTGTTTTTT. The encoded protein is CASSPRGSANTGELFF.

CDR3 amino acids: CASSHSSETEAFF. The CDR3 bases are TGTGCCAGCAGCCACTCGTCGGAGACTGAAGCTTTCTTT. The J gene is TRBJ1-1, the V gene TRBV6-2 or TRBV6-3; D gene uncertain. CDR3 size: 13 residues. Trimming pared 6 bases from V and 5 bases from J, leaving 13 bases between. Germline V gives CDR1 MNHEY, CDR2 SVGEGT.